This TCR beta chain was recorded in a study of T cells expressing NK-cell markers (dated by TCRdb to 2018 to 2020). Background on the whole study: TCR beta-chain repertoires were profiled in sorted CD3+CD56+NKG2C+, CD3+CD56+NKG2C- and CD3+CD56-NKG2C+ T-cell subsets from seven or eight donors. Of the eight sequenced donors, seven were found to be HCMV-seropositive and one was found to be HCMV-seronegative. The eight sequenced donors were randomly selected healthy volunteers, three men and five women. Sequencing of the libraries produced 2 x 150 bp reads on Illumina HiSeq 2000/2500, MiSeq or NextSeq.

From the germline V gene, CDR1 is MNHNS and CDR2 is SASEGT. There are 15 amino acids in the CDR3, from cysteine to phenylalanine inclusive. The coding DNA is unavailable. HCMV-specific IgG was detected in serum with a commercial ELISA kit to determine HCMV serostatus. Ficoll density gradient centrifugation was used to isolate peripheral blood mononuclear cells from blood. What the authors observed across the whole study: Those dominant clonotypes were again the most abundant among CD3+CD56-NKG2C+ cells in several donors, at about 25-60.1%. Whether the expanded NKG2C-expressing T cell clones were specific for HCMV antigens remained unclear. For over five donors, the dominant CD3+CD56+NKG2C+ clonotypes were among the top 10 CD8+ clonotypes and accounted for roughly 1.0-8% of CD8+ T cells.

Sequencing was performed on an Illumina HiSeq 2000. 5'RACE template switching, by which a universal primer site and unique molecular identifiers were added, was used to make TCR beta cDNA libraries. cDNA synthesis was primed from the TCR beta constant segment and was followed by two successive PCR amplification steps. The authors' pipeline ran thus. Reads were demultiplexed and grouped by UMI with MIGEC, and clonotypes were assembled and quantified with MiTCR. To exclude erroneous sequences, only TCR cDNA sequences supported by at least two reads were retained. The tcR package was used for downstream repertoire analysis, with clonotypes matched between fractions based on CDR3 nucleotide sequence plus V segment. VDJmatch was used to annotate antigen specificity against VDJdb, with one amino acid substitution in CDR3 allowed. Reprocessed by TCRdb, the reads give a single entry per CDR3 protein sequence, without DNA. V and J calls and clone size were set by TCRdb, not the authors. The sample table holds about 550,000 distinct CDR3 sequences. The leading ten clones occupy approximately 3.5% of the sample.

Regarding this clonotype: Its antigen remains unidentified.

The receptor was isolated from a man aged 18 to 30 in good health. Donor details come from another sample of the same person, matched by shared clones. Recombination connected TRBV6-1 to TRBJ2-1; TCRdb proposes TRBD2, but this gene call is untestable without DNA. Specimen: blood T cells: a sorted CD56 or NKG2C T cell subset, CD4+ or CD8+ T cells, or bulk PBMC T cells (not recorded which). For the CDR3, the sequence is CASSNSGGAEQRQFF.